This T cell receptor (beta chain) was recorded in a study of breast tumors, draining lymph nodes, adjacent tissues. Study-wide results and limits: Most tumor T cells seemingly derive from lymph node, then expand in tumor. Luminal-like breast cancer showed significantly greater tumor-nontumor repertoire similarity than basal-like breast cancer did.

With regard to this clonotype: Its cognate antigen is unknown.

One entry per CDR3 protein, called by TCRdb with MiXCR from the multiplex PCR reads. The data hold more than 15,000 distinct CDR3 sequences, with about 40% observed a single time. Germline assignment: CDR1 DFQATT and CDR2 SNEGSKA (reference sequence). The CDR3 has 15 amino acids. J gave up 5 bases and V 2 bases, and 9 bases lay outside the gene matches. This clonotype was sampled from a female donor with breast cancer. Some clones in this sample may be carry-over from other donors' samples. V is TRBV20-1 and J is TRBJ1-2, with 9 bases matching TRBD1. Material: breast tumor tissue. CDR3 coding DNA: TGCAGTGCTAGACCCCCGGGACAGGGATCGTATGGCTACACCTTC. Translation: CSARPPGQGSYGYTF.